This T cell receptor beta chain stems from a study of T cells expressing NK-cell markers. The CDR3 spans 16 residues. Per germline, CDR1 SEHNR and CDR2 FQNEAQ (reference sequence). TCRdb reanalyzed the 5' RACE reads and collapses them to one entry per CDR3 protein, without DNA. The sample holds about 170,000 distinct CDR3 sequences. This clonotype originated in a man aged 18-69 years in good health. The chain is built from TRBV7-9 and TRBJ2-1; TCRdb calls TRBD2, which cannot be checked without DNA. The sequenced sample was blood T cells: a sorted CD56 or NKG2C T cell subset, CD4+ or CD8+ T cells, or bulk PBMC T cells (not recorded which). CDR3 sequence reads: CASSLPGGEAYNEQFF.